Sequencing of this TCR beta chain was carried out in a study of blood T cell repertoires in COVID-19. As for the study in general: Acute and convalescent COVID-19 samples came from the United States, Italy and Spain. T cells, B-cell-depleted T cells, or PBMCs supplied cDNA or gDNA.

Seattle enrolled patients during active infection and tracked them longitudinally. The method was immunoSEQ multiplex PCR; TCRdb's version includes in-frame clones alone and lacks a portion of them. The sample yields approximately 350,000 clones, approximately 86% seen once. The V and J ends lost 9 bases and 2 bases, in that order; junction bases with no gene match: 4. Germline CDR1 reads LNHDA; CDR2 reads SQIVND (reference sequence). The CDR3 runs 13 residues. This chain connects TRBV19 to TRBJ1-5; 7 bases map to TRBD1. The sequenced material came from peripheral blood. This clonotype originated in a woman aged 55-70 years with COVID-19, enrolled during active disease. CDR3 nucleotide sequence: TGTGCCAGCACCGGGACAGGCAATCAGCCCCAGCATTTT. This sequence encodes CASTGTGNQPQHF.